The rows below give T cell receptor beta chains drawn from one sample of a study of T cell changes during pregnancy in multiple sclerosis. Profiling relied on immunoSEQ multiplex PCR, and the TCRdb table lists in-frame clones only, not all of them. The sample lists approximately 25,000 clones, around 90% seen once, with around 0.79% in the top ten. Specimen: CD4+ T cells from peripheral blood mononuclear cells, collected in the first trimester of pregnancy. These receptors all come from a female donor in good health, enrolled as a control in a pregnancy study. Each CDR3 is given with its conserved first and last residue. D genes are given only for firm matches. Expanded clones get a size class; other rows say once, few or many, or leave the size out.

size,D,J,V,CDR3,DNA
NA,NA,TRBJ2-4,TRBV18,CASSYGGDIQYF,TGTGCCAGCTCGTATGGCGGGGACATTCAGTACTTC
once,TRBD2,TRBJ2-1,TRBV25-1,CASTKDSGDNEQFF,TGTGCCAGCACCAAAGATAGCGGGGACAATGAGCAGTTCTTC
NA,TRBD1,TRBJ1-3,TRBV4-2,CASSQEGMARGRLTSGNTIYF,TGTGCCAGCAGCCAAGAGGGGATGGCCAGGGGGCGCTTGACCTCTGGAAACACCATATATTTT
NA,NA,TRBJ1-5,TRBV6-1,CASSSQNQPQHF,TGTGCCAGCAGCTCACAGAATCAGCCCCAGCATTTT
NA,TRBD1,TRBJ2-1,TRBV7-2,CASSLVRVGDSQYNEQFF,TGTGCCAGCAGCTTAGTCCGGGTAGGGGACAGCCAATACAATGAGCAGTTCTTC
NA,TRBD1,TRBJ1-1,TRBV25-1,CASSSGTGGTEAFF,TGTGCCAGCAGTTCCGGGACAGGTGGGACTGAAGCTTTCTTT
NA,NA,TRBJ1-5,TRBV19,CASSRDTMSQHF,TGTGCCAGTAGTAGGGACACCATGTCCCAGCATTTT
few,NA,TRBJ1-5,TRBV2,CASSAGGASNQPQHF,TGTGCCAGCTCGGCGGGAGGGGCTAGCAATCAGCCCCAGCATTTT
NA,NA,TRBJ2-5,TRBV19,CASSSYPSGLQETQYF,TGTGCCAGTAGTTCCTACCCCTCGGGGTTACAAGAGACCCAGTACTTC
NA,TRBD1,TRBJ1-1,TRBV6-4,CASSQDRGRRTEAFF,TGTGCCAGCAGTCAGGACAGGGGGCGAAGGACTGAAGCTTTCTTT
NA,NA,TRBJ2-5,TRBV5-1,CASSFTPQETQYF,TGCGCCAGCAGCTTCACTCCCCAAGAGACCCAGTACTTC
NA,NA,TRBJ2-1,TRBV2,CASSEVGGHNEQFF,TGTGCCAGCAGTGAGGTGGGGGGACACAATGAGCAGTTCTTC
once,NA,TRBJ2-7,TRBV21-1,CASSKQAGQTSYEQYF,TGTGCCAGCAGCAAACAAGCGGGCCAGACTTCCTACGAGCAGTACTTC
NA,TRBD1,TRBJ1-2,TRBV28,CASSPDRAYGYTF,TGTGCCAGCAGTCCCGACAGGGCCTATGGCTACACCTTC
NA,TRBD1,TRBJ2-7,TRBV19,CASRPNRDRDYEQYF,TGTGCCAGTAGGCCGAACCGGGACAGGGACTACGAGCAGTACTTC
NA,NA,TRBJ2-7,TRBV19,CASRNSGDGYEQYF,TGTGCCAGTAGAAATTCAGGGGATGGCTACGAGCAGTACTTC
NA,TRBD1,TRBJ2-7,TRBV28,CASSLIPATGDYEQYF,TGTGCCAGCAGTTTAATCCCAGCGACAGGGGACTACGAGCAGTACTTC
once,TRBD2,TRBJ2-3,TRBV5-4,CASSLARGGLGDTQYF,TGTGCCAGCAGCTTGGCGCGGGGGGGCCTAGGAGATACGCAGTATTTT
NA,TRBD1,TRBJ2-4,TRBV30,CAWSGGTGGGGIQYF,TGTGCCTGGAGCGGGGGGACAGGGGGAGGGGGCATTCAGTACTTC
NA,TRBD1,TRBJ2-1,TRBV13,CASSSTTGAGGTYNEQFF,TGTGCCAGCAGTTCTACCACAGGGGCGGGCGGTACCTACAATGAGCAGTTCTTC
NA,TRBD1,TRBJ2-5,TRBV5-1,CASSSLQGSSETQYF,TGCGCCAGCAGCTCCCTACAGGGGTCGAGTGAGACCCAGTACTTC
NA,NA,TRBJ2-1,TRBV15,CATSTRKSVLHEQFF,TGTGCCACCAGCACGCGAAAGAGCGTACTGCATGAGCAGTTCTTC
NA,TRBD2,TRBJ2-7,TRBV6-1,CASSSQPGLSYEQYF,TGTGCCAGCAGTTCACAGCCGGGACTATCCTACGAGCAGTACTTC
NA,TRBD1,TRBJ1-1,TRBV19,CASGTVNTEAFF,TGTGCCTCAGGGACAGTGAACACTGAAGCTTTCTTT
NA,TRBD1,TRBJ1-1,TRBV18,CASSSTGDTEAFF,TGTGCCAGCTCATCTACAGGGGACACTGAAGCTTTCTTT
NA,NA,TRBJ1-4,TRBV18,CASSQGVQDEKLFF,TGTGCCAGCTCGCAGGGTGTACAGGATGAAAAACTGTTTTTT
NA,TRBD2,TRBJ2-7,TRBV7-2,CASSSLAGGLSEQYF,TGTGCCAGCAGCTCTCTAGCGGGGGGGCTGAGCGAGCAGTACTTC
NA,NA,TRBJ1-1,TRBV6-4,CASSEQGGNTEAFF,TGTGCCAGCAGTGAGCAGGGCGGGAACACTGAAGCTTTCTTT
NA,TRBD2,TRBJ2-7,TRBV6-5,CASRTEGLALYEQYF,TGTGCCAGCCGAACCGAAGGACTAGCGCTCTACGAGCAGTACTTC
once,TRBD2,TRBJ2-3,TRBV19,CASSMGLAGGPADTQYF,TGTGCCAGTAGTATGGGACTAGCGGGGGGGCCGGCAGATACGCAGTATTTT
NA,TRBD1,TRBJ1-3,TRBV2,CASSLGTGGWNTIYF,TGTGCCAGCAGTCTCGGGACAGGGGGTTGGAACACCATATATTTT
NA,TRBD1,TRBJ2-4,TRBV23-1,CASSLDRDRGREAKNIQYF,TGCGCCAGCAGTCTAGACCGGGACAGGGGGCGAGAAGCCAAAAACATTCAGTACTTC
NA,TRBD2,TRBJ2-1,TRBV10-3,CAIRSSGGPNEQFF,TGTGCCATCAGGTCTAGCGGGGGGCCCAATGAGCAGTTCTTC
NA,TRBD2,TRBJ2-5,TRBV9,CASSAGTSGRETQYF,TGTGCCAGCAGCGCCGGGACTAGCGGGAGGGAGACCCAGTACTTC
NA,NA,TRBJ1-1,TRBV28,CASSSYRVDAEAFF,TGTGCCAGCAGTTCCTACAGGGTCGACGCTGAAGCTTTCTTT
NA,NA,TRBJ2-5,TRBV5-1,CASTVTGMQETQYF,TGCGCCAGCACCGTAACAGGAATGCAAGAGACCCAGTACTTC
NA,TRBD2,TRBJ2-3,TRBV10-3,CAISDLAGGPDTQYF,TGTGCCATCAGTGATTTAGCGGGAGGGCCAGATACGCAGTATTTT
NA,NA,TRBJ1-5,TRBV11-1,CASSLGSTGDQPQHF,TGTGCCAGCAGCTTAGGCTCGACGGGGGATCAGCCCCAGCATTTT
once,TRBD2,TRBJ2-5,TRBV6-1,CASSEWKTSGTQETQYF,TGTGCCAGCAGTGAATGGAAGACTAGCGGGACCCAAGAGACCCAGTACTTC
NA,NA,TRBJ1-1,TRBV6-5,CASSYSRRDEAFF,TGTGCCAGCAGTTACTCGAGGAGGGATGAAGCTTTCTTT
NA,NA,TRBJ2-1,TRBV30,CAWSGPARGSSYNEQFF,TGTGCCTGGAGTGGGCCCGCCCGGGGTTCATCCTACAATGAGCAGTTCTTC
NA,TRBD2,TRBJ2-7,TRBV27,CASSWLAGEIPYEQYF,TGTGCCAGCAGTTGGCTCGCGGGAGAAATCCCCTACGAGCAGTACTTC